What follows are 2 T cell receptor beta chains derived from one specimen sequenced in a study of cytomegalovirus exposure and HLA in healthy donors (dated by TCRdb to 2017 to 2019). Preparation of the library involved the immunoSEQ multiplex PCR assay. For the multiplex PCR, a mixture combining 60 forward primers for TCR Vbeta segments and 13 reverse primers for TCR Jbeta segments was used. In TCRdb, the immuneACCESS table is reduced to in-frame sequences with V and J assigned. These tables do not hold every clone; where another copy was compared, an unresolved V gene accounts for under half, and the others remain unexplained. Across this sample there are 150,000 to 200,000 clones, with about 80% seen only once. Clones ranked in the top ten supply approximately 0.73% of the sample. Sequencing input: PBMCs. The receptors were sampled from a middle-aged woman in good health and CMV-seronegative.

In this sample, this clone turned up a few times. The V call is TRBV6-5, the J call TRBJ2-1; 8 nucleotides match TRBD1. From germline, CDR1 is MNHEY and CDR2 SVGAGI. CDR3 length: 14 amino acids. J gave up 9 bases and V 2 bases, and 6 bases lay outside the gene matches. This CDR3 reads CASSYLPGGTEQFF. The DNA for the CDR3 is TGTGCCAGCAGTTACCTGCCAGGGGGCACTGAGCAGTTCTTC.

The chain employs TRBV28 and TRBJ1-2; 8 nucleotides match TRBD1. Trimming removed 2 bases from V and 4 bases from J; junction bases left unmatched: 6. The CDR3 is 15 residues long. Germline V gene data show CDR1 as MDHEN and CDR2 as SYDVKM. The CDR3: CASSLGAGGSYGYTF. In DNA, the CDR3 is TGTGCCAGCAGTTTAGGAGCAGGGGGCAGCTATGGCTACACCTTC.